Sequencing of this T cell receptor (beta chain) was carried out in a study of cytomegalovirus exposure and HLA in healthy donors. Points from the study as a whole: Using the classifier, cytomegalovirus status was reportedly diagnosed with high specificity and sensitivity. In vitro confirmation showed three CMV-associated chains to be CMV antigen specific. Rarity held for most TCR sequences, but there were some public TCRs that occurred in many donors. Cytomegalovirus-associated TCR beta chains were listed, numbering more than 150.

Produced via immunoSEQ multiplex PCR; TCRdb's table is partial and in-frame only. The table includes 50,000 to 65,000 clones, roughly 94% detected once. As regards this clone: The target antigen is unknown.

This CDR3 region has 15 residues. The germline V gene has CDR1 SGDLS and CDR2 YYNGEE. V lost 2 bases to trimming and J lost 5 bases, with 17 bases between them. The sequence was collected from a woman in her late teens or twenties in good health and CMV-seropositive. Sequencing was performed on PBMCs. This chain joins TRBV9 and TRBJ2-7; possibly TRBD2 for D (5 bases). The chain's CDR3 is CASSVRGLSSDEQYF. CDR3 bases: TGTGCCAGCAGCGTTCGGGGTCTGAGCTCGGACGAGCAGTACTTC.